Each of the 2 T cell receptor beta chains below was sequenced from the same sample in a study of blood T cell repertoires in COVID-19 (TCRdb year 2020). The method behind the library was the immunoSEQ multiplex PCR assay. As stored in TCRdb, this immuneACCESS dataset retains in-frame rearrangements with V and J assigned. A fraction of the clones does not appear; measured against another copy, unresolved V genes explain less than half of the discrepancy, and the remainder lacks a known reason. This sample holds under 300,000 clones; roughly 90% were observed only once. Of the sample, 6.2% is held by the ten largest clones. The sequencing input was peripheral blood. The receptors were gathered from a man aged 55 to 69 with acute or convalescent COVID-19.

The chain carries TRBV15 and TRBJ1-1; tentatively, D is TRBD1 (5 bases). This CDR3 spans 13 amino acids. Germline V gives CDR1 LNHNV, CDR2 YYDKDF (reference sequence). Between the trimmed V and J ends, which lost 5 bases and 1 base, there was a span of 8 bases. CDR3 DNA sequence: TGTGCCACCAGCGGAACAGGGAACACTGAAGCTTTCTTT. This translates into CATSGTGNTEAFF.

This clone was seen only a few times. The chain links TRBV29-1 to TRBJ2-5; 10 bases fit TRBD2. The CDR3 spans 14 residues. Unmatched junction bases numbered 5, after V lost 3 bases and J lost 4 bases. The germline gives CDR1 SQVTM, CDR2 ANQGSEA. The chain's CDR3 is CSVDQAGGGETQYF. The CDR3 region has the DNA TGCAGCGTTGACCAAGCGGGAGGGGGAGAGACCCAGTACTTC. The full variable domain, rest sourced from reference TRBV29-1 and TRBJ2-5, is SAVISQKPSRDICQRGTSLTIQCQVDSQVTMMFWYRQQPGQSLTLIATANQGSEATYESGFVIDKFPISRPNLTFSTLTVSNMSPEDSSIYLCSVDQAGGGETQYFGPGTRLLVL.